These T cell receptor beta chains were read from a single sample in a study of OX40 agonist ivuxolimab in advanced cancers. TCRdb's copy holds only in-frame clones and misses some; the assay was immunoSEQ multiplex PCR. This sample has around 69,000 clones, with 89% found just once. Specimen: CD4+ or CD8+ T cells sorted from blood, collected in a trial of the OX40 agonist ivuxolimab. The receptors were sampled from an adult with an advanced solid tumor such as melanoma, head and neck, liver or kidney cancer. Both conserved end residues are part of each CDR3. The order of the fields is D gene, J gene, V gene, clone size, CDR3 protein, CDR3 DNA. The D gene is left open where the match is weak. Expanded clones get a size class; other rows say once, few or many, or leave the size out.

NA | TRBJ2-7 | TRBV19 | NA | CASSSMFQYEQYF | TGTGCCAGTAGTTCCATGTTCCAATACGAGCAGTACTTC
NA | TRBJ2-7 | TRBV11-2 | once | CASSLGGPGGEQYF | TGTGCCAGCAGCTTAGGGGGCCCAGGAGGTGAGCAGTACTTC
NA | TRBJ2-2 | TRBV10-3 | few | CAIRTGRNTGELFF | TGTGCCATCAGGACCGGGAGGAACACCGGGGAGCTGTTTTTT
TRBD1 | TRBJ1-2 | TRBV11-2 | NA | CASSLSGGARYTF | TGTGCCAGCAGCTTATCAGGGGGCGCGCGCTACACCTTC
TRBD1 | TRBJ2-1 | TRBV6-1 | NA | CASADRDDEQFF | TGTGCCAGCGCCGACAGGGACGATGAGCAGTTCTTC
TRBD1 | TRBJ2-2 | TRBV18 | NA | CASSPDRGESGELFF | TGTGCCAGCTCCCCTGACAGGGGTGAATCCGGGGAGCTGTTTTTT
TRBD1 | TRBJ2-7 | TRBV9 | NA | CASSVVQRQGEQYF | TGTGCCAGCAGCGTAGTTCAGAGACAGGGCGAGCAGTACTTC
TRBD1 | TRBJ2-3 | TRBV14 | NA | CASSHTGGSTDTQYF | TGTGCCAGCAGCCATACAGGGGGGAGCACAGATACGCAGTATTTT
TRBD2 | TRBJ2-7 | TRBV27 | NA | CASSFGAGGYEQYF | TGTGCCAGCAGTTTCGGGGCGGGAGGGTACGAGCAGTACTTC
TRBD1 | TRBJ2-7 | TRBV5-1 | NA | CASSLDGTGDYEQYF | TGCGCCAGCAGCTTGGATGGGACAGGTGATTACGAGCAGTACTTC
NA | TRBJ2-7 | TRBV10-3 | NA | CATSQGNREQYF | TGTGCCACCTCTCAGGGGAATCGCGAGCAGTACTTC
TRBD1 | TRBJ2-7 | TRBV29-1 | NA | CSVRTGGLEQYF | TGCAGCGTACGGACAGGCGGCCTCGAGCAGTACTTC
TRBD2 | TRBJ2-7 | TRBV9 | NA | CASSVEIAGEHEQYF | TGTGCCAGCAGCGTAGAGATAGCGGGGGAACACGAGCAGTACTTC
NA | TRBJ2-3 | TRBV11-1 | NA | CASSLVTEGPTDTQYF | TGTGCCAGCAGCTTGGTAACCGAGGGCCCCACAGATACGCAGTATTTT
NA | TRBJ1-2 | TRBV19 | NA | CASSILQRWIRDGYTF | TGTGCCAGTAGTATTTTACAGCGCTGGATTCGGGATGGCTACACCTTC
TRBD1 | TRBJ2-1 | TRBV6-1 | NA | CASVWGTGKYNEQFF | TGTGCCTCCGTGTGGGGGACAGGGAAATACAATGAGCAGTTCTTC
TRBD2 | TRBJ2-1 | TRBV30 | NA | CAWESGLGMGEQFF | TGTGCCTGGGAGTCGGGACTAGGTATGGGTGAGCAGTTCTTC
TRBD2 | TRBJ2-7 | TRBV7-2 | NA | CASSLRTSVLGGDEQYF | TGCGCCAGCAGCCTTCGGACTAGCGTCCTAGGCGGCGACGAGCAGTACTTC
NA | TRBJ2-7 | TRBV6-6 | NA | CASSSPPYEQYF | TGTGCCAGCAGTTCCCCCCCCTACGAGCAGTACTTC
NA | TRBJ1-4 | TRBV18 | NA | CASSPPQREKLFF | TGTGCCAGCTCACCACCGCAGCGTGAAAAACTGTTTTTT
NA | TRBJ2-7 | TRBV29-1 | NA | CSVARAGNEQYF | TGCAGCGTTGCTAGGGCCGGCAACGAGCAGTACTTC
NA | TRBJ1-5 | TRBV19 | NA | CASSVSDQPQHF | TGTGCCAGTAGTGTCTCGGATCAGCCCCAGCATTTT
TRBD1 | TRBJ2-7 | TRBV2 | NA | CAILGQGYEQYF | TGTGCCATCTTGGGACAGGGCTACGAGCAGTACTTC
NA | TRBJ2-5 | TRBV6-5 | NA | CASTRRGGQETQYF | TGTGCCAGCACCCGCCGTGGGGGCCAAGAGACCCAGTACTTC
TRBD1 | TRBJ1-1 | TRBV28 | once | CASSTQGMNTEAFF | TGTGCCAGCAGTACACAGGGGATGAACACTGAAGCTTTCTTT
TRBD2 | TRBJ2-1 | TRBV5-4 | NA | CASSSGLAAAGYNEQFF | TGTGCCAGCAGCTCCGGACTAGCGGCCGCTGGGTACAATGAGCAGTTCTTC
NA | TRBJ1-5 | TRBV6-1 | NA | CASSDVQAHGQPQHF | TGTGCCAGCAGTGACGTGCAGGCCCATGGGCAGCCCCAGCATTTT
TRBD1 | TRBJ1-4 | TRBV5-4 | NA | CASSLGIGTENEKLFF | TGTGCCAGCAGCTTGGGGATCGGGACAGAAAATGAAAAACTGTTTTTT
TRBD2 | TRBJ2-1 | TRBV6-7 | NA | CASSYCPSGPSRRYNEQFF | TGTGCCAGCAGTTACTGCCCTAGCGGTCCTTCTCGGAGGTACAATGAGCAGTTCTTC
NA | TRBJ2-5 | TRBV4-3 | NA | CASSQEPSGTQETQYF | TGCGCCAGCAGCCAAGAGCCGTCTGGGACTCAAGAGACCCAGTACTTC
NA | TRBJ2-3 | TRBV7-7 | NA | CASSRGGHTDTQYF | TGTGCTAGCAGCCGAGGGGGGCACACAGATACGCAGTATTTT
TRBD2 | TRBJ2-3 | TRBV4-1 | NA | CASSQQAGGYTDTQYF | TGCGCCAGCAGCCAACAAGCGGGAGGTTACACAGATACGCAGTATTTT
TRBD2 | TRBJ2-3 | TRBV18 | NA | CASSTSSSTDTQYF | TGTGCCAGCTCGACTAGCTCTAGCACAGATACGCAGTATTTT
NA | TRBJ1-2 | TRBV5-1 | NA | CASSGSVERRLGYGYTF | TGCGCCAGCAGCGGATCCGTGGAACGCCGATTGGGCTATGGCTACACCTTC
NA | TRBJ2-7 | TRBV6-5 | NA | CASSYNEGIEQYF | TGTGCCAGCAGTTACAATGAGGGTATCGAGCAGTACTTC
TRBD1 | TRBJ1-1 | TRBV5-8 | NA | CASSATGVGTEAFF | TGTGCCAGCAGCGCGACAGGGGTCGGAACTGAAGCTTTCTTT
NA | TRBJ2-3 | TRBV19 | NA | CASRAGQGQYF | TGTGCCAGTCGGGCAGGGCAAGGGCAGTATTTT
TRBD1 | TRBJ2-7 | TRBV11-2 | NA | CASKKGQGMYEQYF | TGTGCCAGCAAAAAGGGACAGGGGATGTACGAGCAGTACTTC
NA | TRBJ2-1 | TRBV20-1 | NA | CSASRGHEQFF | TGCAGTGCTAGTCGTGGGCATGAGCAGTTCTTC
TRBD1 | TRBJ1-2 | TRBV5-4 | NA | CASSSPTGTYGYTF | TGTGCCAGCAGCTCCCCGACAGGGACTTATGGCTACACCTTC
NA | TRBJ2-7 | TRBV18 | NA | CASSPSARDSYEQYF | TGTGCCAGCTCACCATCAGCGAGGGACTCCTACGAGCAGTACTTC
TRBD1 | TRBJ1-6 | TRBV27 | NA | CASSPGQGYGSPLHF | TGTGCCAGCAGTCCGGGACAGGGGTATGGATCACCCCTCCACTTT
NA | TRBJ2-1 | TRBV4-3 | NA | CASSPRRNNEQFF | TGCGCCAGCAGCCCTCGACGGAACAATGAGCAGTTCTTC
NA | TRBJ2-7 | TRBV9 | NA | CASSPRRDPLQEQYF | TGTGCCAGCAGCCCCCGGCGGGACCCCCTCCAGGAGCAGTACTTC
TRBD2 | TRBJ2-5 | TRBV9 | NA | CASSVGLAGRETQYF | TGTGCCAGCAGCGTAGGTCTAGCGGGCCGAGAGACCCAGTACTTC
NA | TRBJ1-1 | TRBV5-4 | NA | CASSSGPSDTEAFF | TGTGCCAGCAGTTCAGGTCCCTCGGACACTGAAGCTTTCTTT
NA | TRBJ1-2 | TRBV7-2 | NA | CASTIQDYGYTF | TGTGCCAGCACGATTCAGGACTATGGCTACACCTTC
NA | TRBJ1-2 | TRBV11-2 | once | CASSLSAITWGYTF | TGTGCCAGCAGCTTGTCGGCCATAACTTGGGGCTACACCTTC
NA | TRBJ2-6 | TRBV5-4 | NA | CASGSQGGGANVLTF | TGTGCCAGCGGGTCCCAGGGTGGTGGGGCCAACGTCCTGACTTTC
NA | TRBJ1-1 | TRBV29-1 | once | CSVDGPNMNTEAFF | TGCAGCGTCGACGGCCCAAACATGAACACTGAAGCTTTCTTT
TRBD2 | TRBJ2-3 | TRBV4-3 | NA | CASSQGLAGTDTQYF | TGCGCCAGCAGCCAAGGACTAGCGGGCACAGATACGCAGTATTTT
TRBD1 | TRBJ1-2 | TRBV28 | once | CASSYGQESYGYTF | TGTGCCAGCAGTTACGGACAGGAGAGCTATGGCTACACCTTC